The TCR beta chain under discussion was sequenced for a study of early T cells in non-severe SARS-CoV-2 infection. Study in general: From unsorted whole blood, bulk RNA was sequenced, and the chains remained unpaired. Study findings and constraints: Matching with VDJdb favored anti-spike CD8 responses (missing private and CD4 specificities).

The V segment lost 6 bases and the J segment 2 bases; nucleotides outside the gene matches: 0. Per the germline V gene, CDR1 is ENHRY and CDR2 is SYGVKD. The CDR3 contains 12 residues. This clonotype was detected ten times or more. What it recognizes is unknown. Each single cDNA molecule received a unique molecular identifier. TCRdb reanalysed the 5' RACE reads using MiXCR and keeps one entry per CDR3 protein. This repertoire shows fewer than 80,000 distinct CDR3 sequences, 4% to 6% found once; its top ten account for roughly 3.9%. The chain uses TRBV10-3 and TRBJ2-7; TRBD1 matches 8 bases. The receptor was isolated from an adult who was a healthcare worker with PCR-confirmed SARS-CoV-2 infection or an uninfected control (not recorded which). The donor label of this sample is uncertain. Sequencing used whole blood, obtained at baseline. The CDR3 sequence: CAIRQGAYEQYF. As DNA, the CDR3 is TGTGCCATCAGACAGGGGGCCTACGAGCAGTACTTC.